The sequence of this TCR beta chain was determined in a study of spatial heterogeneity in lung cancer. Study as a whole: In raw reads, more than 9.5 appearances on average were recorded for each unique TCR and UMI combination.

A single record per CDR3 protein comes from TCRdb applying MiXCR to the 5' RACE reads. The sample shows roughly 80,000 distinct CDR3 sequences, 10% to 15% of them seen only once. Described time point: sample taken at primary tumor resection. Material for sequencing was whole RNA from tumor, nontumor lung or frozen PBMC, left unsorted. The CDR3 contains 13 residues. Unmatched junction bases numbered 9, after V lost 5 bases and J lost 15 bases. Germline V CDR1 and CDR2: MNHNS, SASEGT. This chain links TRBV6-1 with TRBJ2-1; 11 nucleotides agree with TRBD2. This clonotype originated in a male donor with early-stage non-small cell lung cancer. The material sequenced was PBMCs, taken at surgery. CDR3 protein: CASSPGLAAFPFF. The CDR3 DNA follows: TGTGCCAGCAGTCCGGGACTAGCGGCCTTCCCGTTCTTC.